One and the same sample provided the 8 T cell receptor beta chains below, sequenced in a study of T-cell memory formation after mild COVID-19. Each CDR3 protein gets one entry after TCRdb re-called the 5' RACE reads with MiXCR. Here the sample spans roughly 99,000 distinct CDR3 sequences, around an eighth being singletons. Material: PBMCs or a T cell subset sorted from them (not recorded which). The receptors come from a man aged 18 to 30 who had mild COVID-19 (a few samples of this study predate the infection). Cell type and time point are not known.

This clonotype was recorded a few times. This chain uses TRBV6-2 or TRBV6-3 with TRBJ2-3; D is undetermined. The CDR3 is made up of 14 amino acids. V was trimmed by 2 bases and J by 3 bases, leaving 9 bases between them. Germline lookup yields CDR1 MNHEY and CDR2 SVGEGT. CDR3 residues: CASSYPAVTDTQYF. The CDR3 region has the DNA TGTGCCAGCAGTTACCCCGCGGTGACAGATACGCAGTATTTT.

This clonotype was counted only a few times. This chain uses TRBV20-1 with TRBJ2-3; 15 bases are shared with TRBD2. This CDR3 contains 16 residues. In germline, CDR1 is DFQATT, CDR2 SNEGSKA (reference sequence). Written as DNA, the CDR3 is TGCTGCCCCTCGGGACTAGCGGGGGGTAGCACAGATACGCAGTATTTT. Translated: CCPSGLAGGSTDTQYF.

This clonotype was seen more than once but under ten times. This chain links TRBV6-8 with TRBJ1-5; a weak D match, TRBD1 (5 bases). There are 14 residues in the CDR3. The ends were cut back, 4 bases at V and 0 bases at J, with 7 bases in the middle. The germline gives CDR1 MNHGY, CDR2 SAAAGT. Here the CDR3 DNA reads TGTGCCAGCAGTTTGACAGATAGCAATCAGCCCCAGCATTTT. Amino acid sequence: CASSLTDSNQPQHF.

V gene TRBV4-3 combines with J gene TRBJ2-2; 7 bases are shared with TRBD2. Germline-derived CDR1 and CDR2 are LGHNA and YSLEER. The V and J ends lost 3 bases and 5 bases, in that order; junction bases with no gene match: 3. The CDR3 has 14 residues. The DNA for the CDR3 is TGCGCCAGCAGCCACCTGGGGGGGACCGGGGAGCTGTTTTTT. Translation gives CASSHLGGTGELFF.

This clonotype was seen repeatedly, ten times or more. The chain has TRBV11-3 and TRBJ2-1; perhaps TRBD1 as D (6 bases). CDR1 is SGHNT and CDR2 is YENEEA in the germline V gene. Trimming stripped 5 bases from V and 3 bases from J, with 14 bases between. CDR3 size: 15 residues. The CDR3: CASSQKQGDYNEQFF. The DNA of the CDR3 is TGTGCCAGCAGCCAAAAACAGGGAGACTACAATGAGCAGTTCTTC.

This rearrangement joins TRBV5-5 to TRBJ1-1; no definite D call. Looked up from germline, CDR1 is SGHKS and CDR2 is YYEKEE (reference sequence). Trimming shortened V by 9 bases and J by 1 base, and 19 bases separated the two germline ends. The CDR3 length is 15 residues. CDR3 protein: CAIESLPMRNTEAFF. The CDR3 nucleotides read TGTGCCATCGAATCCCTCCCGATGCGGAACACTGAAGCTTTCTTT.

This clonotype was detected a few times. The V gene is TRBV4-1, the J gene TRBJ2-7, with D tentatively TRBD2 (5 bases). The CDR3 is 14 amino acids. Trimming took 3 bases from V and 6 from J, leaving 15 bases between them. The germline gives CDR1 MGHRA, CDR2 YSYEKL. The CDR3 reads CASSHLLEGPEQYF. The CDR3 DNA follows: TGCGCCAGCAGCCACCTCCTCGAGGGCCCCGAGCAGTACTTC.

V usage is TRBV6-5 and J usage is TRBJ1-1; D possibly corresponds to TRBD1 (6 bases). The germline V and J ends were trimmed by 2 bases and 3 bases, with 10 bases remaining between them. The CDR3 is 14 residues long. The germline gives CDR1 MNHEY, CDR2 SVGAGI. The CDR3 is CASSYGTSYTEAFF. The CDR3 bases are TGTGCCAGCAGTTACGGGACATCCTACACTGAAGCTTTCTTT.